This is a list of T cell receptor beta chains from one sample in a study of CD8+ T cells in alopecia areata. The table came from immunoSEQ multiplex PCR; TCRdb's copy has only in-frame clones and leaves some out. This sample has fewer than 20,000 clones, with roughly three fifths found just once. Sequencing input: skin. Source of these receptors: a human donor with alopecia areata. Each CDR3 is given with its conserved first and last residue. A D gene is named only where the DNA matches it firmly. Size is omitted from some rows. Given values are once, few, many or a class for expanded clones.

size: NA; V: TRBV29-1; D: NA; J: TRBJ1-2; DNA: TGCAGCGTTGAAGATCCAACAGACTATGGCTACACCTTC; CDR3: CSVEDPTDYGYTF
size: NA; V: TRBV28; D: TRBD1; J: TRBJ1-2; DNA: TGTGCCAGCAGGGCGGACAGGGCTAACTATGGCTACACCTTC; CDR3: CASRADRANYGYTF
size: NA; V: TRBV30; D: TRBD1; J: TRBJ2-7; DNA: TGTGCCTGGAGTGGACAGGGAACCTACGAGCAGTACTTC; CDR3: CAWSGQGTYEQYF
size: NA; V: TRBV5-1; D: TRBD1; J: TRBJ2-1; DNA: TGCGCCAGCATCTCCGGGACAGGGGGCTGGAATGAGCAGTTCTTC; CDR3: CASISGTGGWNEQFF
size: few; V: TRBV30; D: NA; J: TRBJ2-3; DNA: TGTGCCTGGACAGGGGCAGATACGCAGTATTTT; CDR3: CAWTGADTQYF
size: NA; V: TRBV29-1; D: NA; J: TRBJ1-2; DNA: TGCAGCGTTGGGACTTATGGCTACACCTTC; CDR3: CSVGTYGYTF
size: NA; V: TRBV27; D: TRBD1; J: TRBJ2-1; DNA: TGTGCCAGCAGCTCGACAGGGAGCCCTACCAATGAGCAGTTCTTC; CDR3: CASSSTGSPTNEQFF
size: NA; V: TRBV29-1; D: NA; J: TRBJ1-1; DNA: TGCAGCGTTGTGGCTTCCAACCCCGGGGGAGCTTTCTTT; CDR3: CSVVASNPGGAFF
size: once; V: TRBV11-3; D: NA; J: TRBJ2-4; DNA: TGTGCCAGCAGCGGTGGTGGGTCTAGAAACATTCAGTACTTC; CDR3: CASSGGGSRNIQYF
size: NA; V: TRBV6-6; D: NA; J: TRBJ2-5; DNA: TGTGCCAGCACCCTAGGGGGGGTCCGAGGGGAGACCCAGTACTTC; CDR3: CASTLGGVRGETQYF
size: NA; V: TRBV9; D: NA; J: TRBJ1-1; DNA: TGTGCCAGCGTAAGACCAGGGCTGAACACTGAAGCTTTCTTT; CDR3: CASVRPGLNTEAFF
size: NA; V: TRBV19; D: NA; J: TRBJ1-1; DNA: TGTGCCAGCTCACGGGTCCCGGGACCTGAAGCTTTCTTT; CDR3: CASSRVPGPEAFF
size: few; V: TRBV7-9; D: NA; J: TRBJ2-3; DNA: TGTGCCAGCAGCTTAGGAGTAGCTCCAGATACGCAGTATTTT; CDR3: CASSLGVAPDTQYF
size: NA; V: TRBV13; D: TRBD2; J: TRBJ2-7; DNA: TGTGCCAGCAGCTTATCGCCCGGGGGGACCTCCTACGAGCAGTACTTC; CDR3: CASSLSPGGTSYEQYF
size: few; V: TRBV6-5; D: NA; J: TRBJ2-1; DNA: TGTGCCAGCAGTTACTCGATGGCTAATGAGCAGTTCTTC; CDR3: CASSYSMANEQFF
size: NA; V: TRBV18; D: NA; J: TRBJ1-1; DNA: TGTGCCAGCTCACCAGAAGGGTCGGTGAAAAACACTGAAGCTTTCTTT; CDR3: CASSPEGSVKNTEAFF
size: NA; V: TRBV27; D: NA; J: TRBJ2-7; DNA: TGTGCCAGCAGTTTAGCGGGGAAGCAGTACTTC; CDR3: CASSLAGKQYF
size: NA; V: TRBV7-6; D: NA; J: TRBJ2-7; DNA: TGTGCCAGCAGCTTAGACCCAGGGGAGGACGAGCAGTACTTC; CDR3: CASSLDPGEDEQYF
size: NA; V: TRBV30; D: NA; J: TRBJ2-2; DNA: TGTGCCTGGAGTGTACGATCACACACCGGGGAGCTGTTTTTT; CDR3: CAWSVRSHTGELFF
size: NA; V: TRBV11-2; D: TRBD1; J: TRBJ2-5; DNA: TGTGCCAGCAGCCTCACAGGGGGCTCAAAGCGGACCCAGTACTTC; CDR3: CASSLTGGSKRTQYF
size: NA; V: TRBV14; D: NA; J: TRBJ1-2; DNA: TGTGCCAGCAGCCAAGTCCCACAGTATGGCTACACCTTC; CDR3: CASSQVPQYGYTF
size: few; V: TRBV27; D: TRBD2; J: TRBJ2-2; DNA: TGTGCCAGCACTCCTACCGGGACTAGTAGGACCGGGGAGCTGTTTTTT; CDR3: CASTPTGTSRTGELFF
size: NA; V: TRBV19; D: NA; J: TRBJ2-7; DNA: TGTGCCAGTAGCGGGGTTTCCTACGAGCAGTACTTC; CDR3: CASSGVSYEQYF
size: NA; V: TRBV21-1; D: NA; J: TRBJ1-5; DNA: TGTGCCAGCAGCCCTCGTTTGGGCGGTGTTACAGGGGATGTACAACAGCCCCAGCATTTT; CDR3: CASSPRLGGVTGDVQQPQHF
size: few; V: TRBV28; D: NA; J: TRBJ1-1; DNA: TGTGCCAGCACTCCCCAGGGACCCATGAACACTGAAGCTTTCTTT; CDR3: CASTPQGPMNTEAFF
size: NA; V: TRBV2; D: NA; J: TRBJ2-6; DNA: TGTGCCAGCGGGATGGGGAACTCTGGGGCCAACGTCCTGACTTTC; CDR3: CASGMGNSGANVLTF
size: few; V: TRBV4-1; D: TRBD1; J: TRBJ2-5; DNA: TGCGCCAGCAGCCAAGTCCTAAAAAGGACAGGGCAGGGAGAGACCCAGTACTTC; CDR3: CASSQVLKRTGQGETQYF
size: few; V: TRBV5-1; D: NA; J: TRBJ1-1; DNA: TGCGCCAGCAGCTTCTCTCAGAACACTGAAGCTTTCTTT; CDR3: CASSFSQNTEAFF